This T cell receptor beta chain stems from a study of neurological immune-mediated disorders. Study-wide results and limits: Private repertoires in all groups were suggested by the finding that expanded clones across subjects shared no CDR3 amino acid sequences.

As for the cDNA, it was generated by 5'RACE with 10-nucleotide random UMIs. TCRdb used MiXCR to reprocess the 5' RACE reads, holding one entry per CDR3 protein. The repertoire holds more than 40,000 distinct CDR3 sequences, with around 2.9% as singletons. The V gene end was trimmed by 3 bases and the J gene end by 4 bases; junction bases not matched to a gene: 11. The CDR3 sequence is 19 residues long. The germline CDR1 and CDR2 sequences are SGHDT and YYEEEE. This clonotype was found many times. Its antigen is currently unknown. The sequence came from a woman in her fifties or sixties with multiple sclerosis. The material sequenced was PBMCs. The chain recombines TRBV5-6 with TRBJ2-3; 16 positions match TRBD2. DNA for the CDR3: TGTGCCAGCAGCTCCCCCGGGACTAGCGGGGGGGTTAGGTCAGATACGCAGTATTTT. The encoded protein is CASSSPGTSGGVRSDTQYF.